This T cell receptor (beta chain) was sequenced in a study of T cells in localized non-small cell lung cancer. Points from the study as a whole: Researchers found a median around 57 of the top 100 tumor clones in adjacent lung. In uninvolved adjacent lung, T cell clonality reached its highest value, exceeding tumor.

Data came from immunoSEQ multiplex PCR; TCRdb stores just in-frame clones and leaves some out. The table records some 52,000 clones, roughly 89% of them present only once. Germline trimming cut 4 bases from V and 5 bases from J; bases unmatched to any gene: 13. CDR1 is SGHRS and CDR2 is YFSETQ in the germline V gene. The CDR3 contains 19 residues. To note about this clone: As yet, its antigen is unknown.

Material: peripheral blood, obtained before any cancer treatment. This TCR derives from a male donor aged 60 or older with stage III squamous cell lung carcinoma. The chain has TRBV5-1 and TRBJ2-1; the match to TRBD2 covers 15 bases. This CDR3 is CASSPIPGTSGGRDNEQFF. The CDR3 DNA is TGCGCCAGCAGCCCAATCCCCGGGACTAGCGGGGGGAGGGACAATGAGCAGTTCTTC.